Listed below are T cell receptor beta chains from one sample, sequenced in a study of glioma-infiltrating T cells. From the multiplex PCR reads, TCRdb called clonotypes with MiXCR, one entry per CDR3 protein. Of 20,000 to 25,000 distinct CDR3 sequences listed, around 25% were seen once; the top ten hold under 15%. Sequencing was performed on glioma tissue, nonneoplastic brain tissue, or PBMCs (not recorded which). Receptors originate from a human donor with low-grade glioma or glioblastoma, undergoing nonglioma brain surgery, or in good health (not recorded which). The CDR3 runs from the conserved cysteine through the conserved F or W. The D gene is left open where the match is weak. For some rows the clone size is stated as once, few or many, or as a class when expanded; others skip it.

cdr3_length,clone_size,v_call,j_call,d_call,cdr3_nt,cdr3_aa
15,many,TRBV28,TRBJ1-4,NA,TGTGCCAGCAGTGCGGAGCTGACTTTACTGGAAAAACTGTTTTTT,CASSAELTLLEKLFF
13,many,TRBV10-2,TRBJ2-1,NA,TGCGCCAGCAGACTCGACAGCGCCGAGGAGCAGTTCTTC,CASRLDSAEEQFF
17,many,TRBV28,TRBJ1-2,TRBD1,TGTGCCAGCAGTCTAATTCGGGACAGCCGCCGGAATTATGGCTACACCTTC,CASSLIRDSRRNYGYTF
17,NA,TRBV20-1,TRBJ2-1,NA,TGCAGTGCTAGAGGCGTCAGCAGGACCCACTTAGTATATGGGCAGTTCTTC,CSARGVSRTHLVYGQFF
16,NA,TRBV19,TRBJ1-5,NA,TGTGCCAGTAGTACCACAGCCCGCTATAGCAATCAGCCCCAGCATTTT,CASSTTARYSNQPQHF
13,many,TRBV4-2,TRBJ2-3,NA,TGTGCCAGCAGCCAAGAGGTCGGAGATACGCAGTATTTT,CASSQEVGDTQYF
13,NA,TRBV19,TRBJ2-7,NA,TGTGCCAGTAGTATACGGGGTACCTACGAGCAGTACTTC,CASSIRGTYEQYF
13,NA,TRBV6-5,TRBJ2-3,NA,TGTACCATCAGCGAACCCACCACAGATACGCAGTATTTT,CTISEPTTDTQYF
14,many,TRBV4-3,TRBJ2-7,NA,TGCGCCAGCAGCCAAGAAGAGGGAGCCTACGAGCAGTACTTC,CASSQEEGAYEQYF
14,medium-sized,TRBV20-1,TRBJ1-5,NA,TGCAGTGCTCACCTATTTGATAGCAATCAGCCCCAGCATTTT,CSAHLFDSNQPQHF
14,many,TRBV10-3,TRBJ1-1,TRBD1,TGTGCCATCGCCGGGACAGGGGTAAACACTGAAGCTTTCTTT,CAIAGTGVNTEAFF
13,NA,TRBV7-6,TRBJ2-2,NA,TGTGCCCTCGGGACGGTTAACACCGGGGAGCTGTTTTTT,CALGTVNTGELFF
14,NA,TRBV14,TRBJ2-3,NA,TGTGCCAGCAGCCGCGGATCCGGGACGGATACGCAGTATTTT,CASSRGSGTDTQYF
15,many,TRBV7-2,TRBJ1-1,NA,TGTGCCAGCAGCTTAGGGGGGGGGGCTTACACTGAAGCTTTCTTT,CASSLGGGAYTEAFF
15,many,TRBV4-2,TRBJ1-1,NA,TGTGCCAGCAGCCAAGTTGACACCGAGAACACTGAAGCTTTCTTT,CASSQVDTENTEAFF
16,many,TRBV20-1,TRBJ2-1,TRBD2,TGCAGTGCTAGGGAGGAGACGGGGGGCTCCTACAATGAGCAGTTCTTC,CSAREETGGSYNEQFF
12,many,TRBV20-1,TRBJ2-7,NA,TGCAGTGCCGGAGGTGTTGAGTACGAGCAGTACTTC,CSAGGVEYEQYF
16,medium-sized,TRBV6-2/TRBV6-3,TRBJ2-3,NA,TGTGCCAGCAGTTATAAGGCTATCCCTATAGGAGATACGCAGTATTTT,CASSYKAIPIGDTQYF
13,few,TRBV24-1,TRBJ2-7,NA,TGTGCCACCAGTGACCCTCAGACAGGAGAGCAGTACTTC,CATSDPQTGEQYF